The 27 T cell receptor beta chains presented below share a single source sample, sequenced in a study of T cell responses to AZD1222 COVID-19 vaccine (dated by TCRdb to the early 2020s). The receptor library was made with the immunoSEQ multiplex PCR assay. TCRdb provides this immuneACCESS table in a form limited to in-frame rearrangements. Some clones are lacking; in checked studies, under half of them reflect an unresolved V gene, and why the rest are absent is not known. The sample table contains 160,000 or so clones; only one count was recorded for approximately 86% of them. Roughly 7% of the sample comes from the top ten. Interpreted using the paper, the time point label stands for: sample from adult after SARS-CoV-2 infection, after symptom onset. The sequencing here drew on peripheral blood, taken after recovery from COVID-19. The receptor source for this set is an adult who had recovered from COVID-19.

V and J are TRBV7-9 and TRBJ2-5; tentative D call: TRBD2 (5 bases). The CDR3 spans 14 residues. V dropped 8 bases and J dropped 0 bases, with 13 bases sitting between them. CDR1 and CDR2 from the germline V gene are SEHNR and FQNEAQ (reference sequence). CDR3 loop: CASPVGENQETQYF. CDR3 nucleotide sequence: TGTGCCAGCCCCGTCGGGGAGAACCAAGAGACCCAGTACTTC.

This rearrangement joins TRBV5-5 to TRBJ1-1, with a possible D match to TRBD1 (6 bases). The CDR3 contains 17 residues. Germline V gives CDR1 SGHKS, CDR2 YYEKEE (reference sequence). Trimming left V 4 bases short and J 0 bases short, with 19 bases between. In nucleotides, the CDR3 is TGTGCCAGCAGCACCGAACCCCGGAGGGACATGAACACTGAAGCTTTCTTT. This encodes CASSTEPRRDMNTEAFF.

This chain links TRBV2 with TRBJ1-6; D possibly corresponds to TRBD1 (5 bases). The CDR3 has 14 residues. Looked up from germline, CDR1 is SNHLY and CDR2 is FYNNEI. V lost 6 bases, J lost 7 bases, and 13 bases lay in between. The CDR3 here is CASSWGTLNSPLHF. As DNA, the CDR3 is TGTGCCAGCAGCTGGGGGACCCTCAATTCACCCCTCCACTTT. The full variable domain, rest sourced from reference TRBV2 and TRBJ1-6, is EPEVTQTPSHQVTQMGQEVILRCVPISNHLYFYWYRQILGQKVEFLVSFYNNEISEKSEIFDDQFSVERPDGSNFTLKIRSTKLEDSAMYFCASSWGTLNSPLHFGNGTRLTVT.

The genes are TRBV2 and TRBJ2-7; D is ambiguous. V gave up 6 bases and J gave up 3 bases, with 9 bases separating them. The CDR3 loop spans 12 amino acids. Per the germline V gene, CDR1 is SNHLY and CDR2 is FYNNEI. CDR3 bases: TGTGCCAGCAGCTACGGAGACTACGAGCAGTACTTC. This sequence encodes CASSYGDYEQYF.

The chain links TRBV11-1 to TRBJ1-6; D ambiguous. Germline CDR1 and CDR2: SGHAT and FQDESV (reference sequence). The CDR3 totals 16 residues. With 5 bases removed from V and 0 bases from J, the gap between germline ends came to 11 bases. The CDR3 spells CASSGDPSSYNSPLHF. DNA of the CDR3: TGTGCCAGCAGCGGGGATCCTAGCTCCTATAATTCACCCCTCCACTTT. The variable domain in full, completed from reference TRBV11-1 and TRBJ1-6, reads EAEVAQSPRYKITEKSQAVAFWCDPISGHATLYWYRQILGQGPELLVQFQDESVVDDSQLPKDRFSAERLKGVDSTLKIQPAELGDSAMYLCASSGDPSSYNSPLHFGNGTRLTVT.

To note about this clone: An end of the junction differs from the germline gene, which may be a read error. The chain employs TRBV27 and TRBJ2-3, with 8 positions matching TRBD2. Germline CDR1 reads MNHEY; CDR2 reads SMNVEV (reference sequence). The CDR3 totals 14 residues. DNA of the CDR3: TGTGCCTGCAGCGATCGGGGGGGCGCAGATACGCAGTATTTT. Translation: CACSDRGGADTQYF.

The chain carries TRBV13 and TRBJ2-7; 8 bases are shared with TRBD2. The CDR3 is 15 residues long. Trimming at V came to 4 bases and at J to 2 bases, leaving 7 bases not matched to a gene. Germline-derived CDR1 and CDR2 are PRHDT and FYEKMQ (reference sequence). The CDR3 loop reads CASSSSREGPYEQYF. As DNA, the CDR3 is TGTGCCAGCAGCTCAAGCCGGGAGGGCCCCTACGAGCAGTACTTC. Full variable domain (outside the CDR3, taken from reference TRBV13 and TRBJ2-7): AAGVIQSPRHLIKEKRETATLKCYPIPRHDTVYWYQQGPGQDPQFLISFYEKMQSDKGSIPDRFSAQQFSDYHSELNMSSLELGDSALYFCASSSSREGPYEQYFGPGTRLTVT.

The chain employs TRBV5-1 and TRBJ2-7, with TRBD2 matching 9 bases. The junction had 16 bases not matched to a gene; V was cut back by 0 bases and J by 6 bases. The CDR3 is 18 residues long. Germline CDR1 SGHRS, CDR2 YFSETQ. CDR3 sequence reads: CASSLAFSGGTLLSEQYF. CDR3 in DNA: TGCGCCAGCAGCTTGGCTTTTAGCGGGGGTACGCTTCTCTCCGAGCAGTACTTC. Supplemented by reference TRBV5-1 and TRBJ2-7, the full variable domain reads KAGVTQTPRYLIKTRGQQVTLSCSPISGHRSVSWYQQTPGQGLQFLFEYFSETQRNKGNFPGRFSGRQFSNSRSEMNVSTLELGDSALYLCASSLAFSGGTLLSEQYFGPGTRLTVT.

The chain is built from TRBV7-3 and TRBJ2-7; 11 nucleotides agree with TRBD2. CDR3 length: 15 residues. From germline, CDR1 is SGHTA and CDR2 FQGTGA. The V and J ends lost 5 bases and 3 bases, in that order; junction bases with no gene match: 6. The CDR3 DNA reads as TGTGCCAGCAGCCCAACTAGCGGGGGAATCTACGAGCAGTACTTC. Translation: CASSPTSGGIYEQYF.

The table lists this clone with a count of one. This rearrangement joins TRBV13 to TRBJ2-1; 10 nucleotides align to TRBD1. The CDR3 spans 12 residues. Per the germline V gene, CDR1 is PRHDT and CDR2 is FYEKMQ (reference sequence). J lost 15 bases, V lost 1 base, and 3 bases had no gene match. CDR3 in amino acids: CASSLVRDRGFF. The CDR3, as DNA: TGTGCCAGCAGCTTAGTAAGGGACAGGGGGTTCTTC.

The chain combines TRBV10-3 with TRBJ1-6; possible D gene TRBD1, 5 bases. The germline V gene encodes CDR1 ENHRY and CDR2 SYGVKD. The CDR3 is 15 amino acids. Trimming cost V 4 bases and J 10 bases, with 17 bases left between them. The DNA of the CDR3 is TGTGCCATCAGTGTAAGCCCGTCGGGGGACTCACCCCTCCACTTT. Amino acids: CAISVSPSGDSPLHF.

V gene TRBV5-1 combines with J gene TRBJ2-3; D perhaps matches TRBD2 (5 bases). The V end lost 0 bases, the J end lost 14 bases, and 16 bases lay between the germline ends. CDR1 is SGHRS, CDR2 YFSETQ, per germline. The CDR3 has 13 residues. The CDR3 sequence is CASSLDKEAMRYF. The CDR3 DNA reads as TGCGCCAGCAGCTTGGATAAGGAGGCCATGCGGTATTTT.

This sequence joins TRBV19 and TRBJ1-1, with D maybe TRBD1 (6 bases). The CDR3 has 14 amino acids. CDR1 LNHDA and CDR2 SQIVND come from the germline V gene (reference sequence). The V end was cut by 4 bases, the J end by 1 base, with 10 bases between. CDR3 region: CASSRTVSNTEAFF. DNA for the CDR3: TGTGCCAGTAGTAGGACAGTCTCGAACACTGAAGCTTTCTTT.

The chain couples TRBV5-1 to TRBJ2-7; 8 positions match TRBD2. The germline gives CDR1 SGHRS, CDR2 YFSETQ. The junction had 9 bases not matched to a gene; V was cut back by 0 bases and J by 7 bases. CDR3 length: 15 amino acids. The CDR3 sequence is CASSLESGGPGEQYF. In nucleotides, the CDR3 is TGCGCCAGCAGCTTGGAATCGGGAGGGCCGGGAGAGCAGTACTTC.

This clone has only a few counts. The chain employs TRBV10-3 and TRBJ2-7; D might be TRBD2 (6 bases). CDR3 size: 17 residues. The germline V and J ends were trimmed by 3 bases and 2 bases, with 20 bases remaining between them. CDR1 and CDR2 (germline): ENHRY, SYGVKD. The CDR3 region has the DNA TGTGCCATCAGTGACGGCGCCGCGGGACGGCTAGCCTACGAGCAGTACTTC. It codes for CAISDGAAGRLAYEQYF.

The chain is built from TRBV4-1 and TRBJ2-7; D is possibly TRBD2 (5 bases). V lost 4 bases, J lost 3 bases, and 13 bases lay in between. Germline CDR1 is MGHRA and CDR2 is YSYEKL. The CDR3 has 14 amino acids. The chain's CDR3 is CASSLNSGFYEQYF. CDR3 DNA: TGCGCCAGCAGCCTCAATTCGGGGTTCTACGAGCAGTACTTC.

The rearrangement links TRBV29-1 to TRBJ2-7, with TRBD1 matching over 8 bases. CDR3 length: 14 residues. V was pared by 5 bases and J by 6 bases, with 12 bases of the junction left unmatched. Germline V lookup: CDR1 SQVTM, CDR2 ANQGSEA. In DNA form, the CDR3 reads TGCAGCGTTAACCCTGGGACAGGCAAGAGCGAGCAGTACTTC. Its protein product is CSVNPGTGKSEQYF.

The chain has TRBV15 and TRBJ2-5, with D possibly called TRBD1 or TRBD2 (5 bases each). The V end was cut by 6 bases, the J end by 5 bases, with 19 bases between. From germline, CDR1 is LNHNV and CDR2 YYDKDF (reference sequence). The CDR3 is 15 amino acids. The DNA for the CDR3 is TGTGCCACCAGGACCGGGACCATGGGAAGGGAGACCCAGTACTTC. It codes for CATRTGTMGRETQYF.

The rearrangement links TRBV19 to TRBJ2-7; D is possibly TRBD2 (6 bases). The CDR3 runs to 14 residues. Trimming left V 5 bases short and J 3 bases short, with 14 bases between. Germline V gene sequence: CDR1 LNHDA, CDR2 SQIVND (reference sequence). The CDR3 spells CASSGVQGGYEQYF. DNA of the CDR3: TGTGCCAGTAGTGGGGTGCAGGGAGGCTACGAGCAGTACTTC.

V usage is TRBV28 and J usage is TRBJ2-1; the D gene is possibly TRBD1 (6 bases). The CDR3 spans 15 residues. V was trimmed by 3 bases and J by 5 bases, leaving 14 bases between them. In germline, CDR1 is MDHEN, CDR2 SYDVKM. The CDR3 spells CASSFPGQGHNEQFF. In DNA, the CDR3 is TGTGCCAGCAGTTTCCCGGGACAAGGACACAATGAGCAGTTCTTC.

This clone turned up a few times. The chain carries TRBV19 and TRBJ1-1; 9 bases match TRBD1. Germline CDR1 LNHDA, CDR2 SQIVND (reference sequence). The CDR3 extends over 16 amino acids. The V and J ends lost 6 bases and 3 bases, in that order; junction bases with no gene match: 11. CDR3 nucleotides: TGTGCCAGTAGCCCGAGACAGGGGGGTATAGACACTGAAGCTTTCTTT. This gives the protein CASSPRQGGIDTEAFF.

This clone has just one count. The CDR3 DNA reads as TGTGCCAGCTCACCCGGGGCAGGGGGGCGCGAAAAACTGTTTTTT. It specifies CASSPGAGGREKLFF. The chain uses TRBV18 and TRBJ1-4; 7 nucleotides match TRBD1. Germline V lookup: CDR1 KGHSH, CDR2 LQKENI. With V trimmed by 3 bases and J by 8 bases, 9 bases remained unmatched. This CDR3 contains 15 residues.

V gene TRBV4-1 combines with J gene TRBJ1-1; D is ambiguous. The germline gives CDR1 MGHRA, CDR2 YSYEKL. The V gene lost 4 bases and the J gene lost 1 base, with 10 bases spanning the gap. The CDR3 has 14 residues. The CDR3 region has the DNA TGCGCCAGCAGCCGGGAACAGCCGAACACTGAAGCTTTCTTT. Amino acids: CASSREQPNTEAFF.

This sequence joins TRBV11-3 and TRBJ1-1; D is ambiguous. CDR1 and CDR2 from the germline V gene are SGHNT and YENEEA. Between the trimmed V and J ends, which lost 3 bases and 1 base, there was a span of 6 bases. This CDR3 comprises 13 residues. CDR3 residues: CASSFGSNTEAFF. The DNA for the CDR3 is TGTGCCAGCAGCTTTGGGTCGAACACTGAAGCTTTCTTT.

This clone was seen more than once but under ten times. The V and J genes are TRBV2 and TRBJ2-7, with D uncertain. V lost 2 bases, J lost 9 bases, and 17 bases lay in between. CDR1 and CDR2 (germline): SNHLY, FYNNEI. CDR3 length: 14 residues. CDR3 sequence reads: CASSEYTLSRGQYF. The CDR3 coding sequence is TGTGCCAGCAGTGAATACACCCTGAGCCGCGGGCAGTACTTC.

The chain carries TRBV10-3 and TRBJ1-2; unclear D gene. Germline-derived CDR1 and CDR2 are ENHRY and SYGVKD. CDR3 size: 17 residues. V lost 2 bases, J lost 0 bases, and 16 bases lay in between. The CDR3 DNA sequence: TGTGCCATCAGTGAGCGAACGATGACGTCAGCTAACTATGGCTACACCTTC. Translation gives CAISERTMTSANYGYTF.

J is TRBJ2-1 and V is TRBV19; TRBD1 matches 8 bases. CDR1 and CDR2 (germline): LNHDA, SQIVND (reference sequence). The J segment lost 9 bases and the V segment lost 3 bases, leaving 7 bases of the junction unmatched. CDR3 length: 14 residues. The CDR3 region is CASSIGQGRVEQFF. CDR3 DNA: TGTGCCAGTAGTATTGGACAGGGACGGGTTGAGCAGTTCTTC.